This is a list of T cell receptor beta chains from one sample in a study of monozygotic twins with inflammatory bowel disease. TCRdb re-called the 5' RACE reads and catalogs CDR3 proteins one per entry, DNA excluded. This table holds some 83,000 distinct CDR3 sequences. Sequencing was performed on blood. These TCRs come from a human donor with ulcerative colitis or Crohn's disease, or a healthy co-twin of an affected twin (not recorded which). The CDR3 runs from the conserved cysteine through the conserved F or W. Each record gives: V gene, J gene, clone size, CDR3 protein. Some rows have no size entry. The others give once, few or many, or a class for an expanded clone.

>TRBV5-6|TRBJ1-1|NA
CASSSTGGLDTEAFF
>TRBV5-6|TRBJ1-5|NA
CASSRTYSNQPQHF
>TRBV7-8|TRBJ2-7|NA
CASSLGDNFGTREQYF
>TRBV20-1|TRBJ2-5|NA
CSARDLGLAGTVPRETQYF
>TRBV2|TRBJ2-5|NA
CASTTGTGETQYF
>TRBV9|TRBJ2-7|NA
CASSVGGGGQGYEQYF
>TRBV7-2|TRBJ1-1|NA
CASSSQAQLTEAFF
>TRBV20-1|TRBJ1-5|NA
CSARVAGQVNQPQHF
>TRBV7-6|TRBJ1-3|NA
CASSSTGTGNTIYF
>TRBV7-9|TRBJ2-3|NA
CAGVPPGSFTDTQYF
>TRBV2|TRBJ2-5|NA
CASSERGETQYF
>TRBV25-1|TRBJ1-2|NA
CASSPGQGGGYTF
>TRBV20-1|TRBJ2-5|NA
CSAVLASGGSETQYF
>TRBV12-3/TRBV12-4|TRBJ2-4|NA
CASRPLQGRDQNIQYF
>TRBV24-1|TRBJ2-7|NA
CATSVRQGYEQYF
>TRBV6-1|TRBJ1-3|NA
CASSRVWDIGSGNTIYF
>TRBV11-2|TRBJ2-5|medium-sized
CASSLYGQGVRETQYF
>TRBV12-3/TRBV12-4|TRBJ2-2|NA
CASSWRTGELFF
>TRBV7-2|TRBJ2-3|NA
CASSSGTSTDTQYF
>TRBV20-1|TRBJ2-7|NA
CSAARPGGSYEQYF
>TRBV7-9|TRBJ2-3|NA
CASSPVRGGWGTDTQYF
>TRBV7-9|TRBJ1-4|NA
CASSLYGLNEKLFF
>TRBV29-1|TRBJ2-1|NA
CSVLLTSEGSYNEQFF
>TRBV20-1|TRBJ1-4|NA
CSAPVRAEKLFF
>TRBV6-5|TRBJ2-7|NA
CASSYSRDREGYEQYF
>TRBV20-1|TRBJ2-3|NA
CSAWGTSGGAFDTQYF
>TRBV5-1|TRBJ2-3|NA
CASSFGTSTDTQYF
>TRBV20-1|TRBJ1-1|NA
CSAALARNTEAFF
>TRBV5-1|TRBJ2-1|NA
CASSFSGDEQFF
>TRBV6-5|TRBJ1-3|NA
CASSYSSQGTGNTIYF